What follows is one TCR beta chain and its context. What it binds is not known. Method: immunoSEQ multiplex PCR; TCRdb's copy keeps in-frame clones and lacks some. Of about 1.1 million clones in the sample, 78% were seen once. Germline CDR1 SGHRS, CDR2 YFSETQ. The CDR3 is 16 residues long. Trimming left V 5 bases short and J 0 bases short, with 12 bases between. The sample originates from a study of shared clonotypes between healthy human individuals. Regarding the study as a whole: Memory subsets had estimated richness that was generally smaller than that of naive subsets.

The TCR comes from a young man in good health. Some clones in this sample may be carry-over from other donors' samples. The material sequenced was memory CD4+ T cells from PBMCs. Subset here: CD45RA-negative fraction. The rearrangement uses TRBV5-1 and TRBJ2-6; D might be TRBD2 (7 bases). The CDR3 here is CASSRGGPSGANVLTF. DNA for the CDR3: TGCGCCAGCAGTAGGGGGGGGCCCTCTGGGGCCAACGTCCTGACTTTC.